Listed below are T cell receptor beta chains from one sample, sequenced in a study of cytomegalovirus exposure and HLA in healthy donors. Sequencing used immunoSEQ multiplex PCR; TCRdb keeps in-frame clones, though not all of them. This table has around 53,000 clones, about 84% appearing once. The sequenced sample was PBMCs. These receptors all come from a man aged 25-40 years in good health and CMV-seronegative. Both conserved end residues are trimmed from each CDR3. A D gene is named only where the DNA matches it firmly.

>TRBV15|TRBD1
ATSRDRDRTETQY
>TRBV29-1|-
SVVDTGELF
>TRBV7-2|-
ASSLAQGSEQY
>TRBV5-1|TRBD1
ASSLDRGTGVNIQY
>TRBV5-1|TRBD2
ASSPGLAGAKTQY
>TRBV7-9|-
ASSPNQGYSYNEQF
>TRBV30|TRBD1
AWSRDRGTNEKLF
>TRBV5-4|TRBD2
ASSDLDGASGLQETQY
>TRBV10-3|-
AISELGQDSWLGQETQY
>TRBV19|-
ASSIWLSGNTIY
>TRBV7-9|TRBD1
ASSLGQGLGQRGYT
>TRBV5-4|-
ASSPSGGAGGNIQY
>TRBV15|TRBD1
ATSRRTGNTEAF
>TRBV7-2|-
ASSFGPGVGNTIY
>TRBV18|-
ASSAGQSAYNEQF